The sequence of this T cell receptor (beta chain) was determined in a study of T cells in Graves' hyperthyroidism and ophthalmopathy. Study outcomes and limitations: In blood, most of the thyroid clonotypes expanded above 0.001 were also present. Ophthalmopathy stood apart from stable hyperthyroidism in a 13 V-J model.

V was shortened by 9 bases and J by 7 bases, with 13 bases between the two germline ends. The CDR3 runs to 13 residues. CDR1 and CDR2 (germline): LNHDA, SQIVND (reference sequence). TCR beta CDR3 regions were amplified from RNA. Initially, a first-round RT-PCR of the TCR CDR3 employed the HTBI primer set. TCRdb re-analysed the multiplex PCR reads in MiXCR, keeping a single row per CDR3 protein. The repertoire holds hundreds of thousands of distinct CDR3 sequences, with over 40% as singletons. Diagnoses were made from clinical symptoms, serum measures (thyroxine and TRAb), thyroid ultrasound and orbital computed tomography. Comment on this clonotype: What it binds is unknown.

Source material: peripheral blood or thyroid tissue (not recorded which). This TCR was recovered from an adult man with Graves' disease, either hyperthyroidism or ophthalmopathy (not recorded which). The genes are TRBV19 and TRBJ1-6; the D is unclear. CDR3 region: CASQPQANSPLHF. CDR3 nucleotide sequence: TGTGCCAGCCAGCCTCAGGCGAATTCACCCCTCCACTTT. The whole variable domain, filled in from reference TRBV19 and TRBJ1-6, reads DGGITQSPKYLFRKEGQNVTLSCEQNLNHDAMYWYRQDPGQGLRLIYYSQIVNDFQKGDIAEGYSVSREKKESFPLTVTSAQKNPTAFYLCASQPQANSPLHFGNGTRLTVT.